One TCR beta chain is described in this entry. Some clones are missing from TCRdb's copy, which holds only in-frame ones; the method was immunoSEQ multiplex PCR. This table has some 78,000 clones, 85% to 95% appearing once. The sample belongs to a study of technical replicates of blood from several donors. The clonotype was recovered from a human donor in good health. The sequencing input was T cells isolated from PBMCs.

The CDR3 bases are TGCGCCAGCAGCTTGTTTGGCCAGCCCCAGCATTTT. It is translated as CASSLFGQPQHF. The chain is built from TRBV5-1 and TRBJ1-5; D is uncertain. The CDR3 totals 12 residues. The V gene's germline CDR1 is SGHRS and CDR2 YFSETQ. The germline V and J ends were trimmed by 1 base and 7 bases, with 6 bases remaining between them.